Each of the 10 T cell receptor beta chains below was sequenced from the same sample in a study of blood T cell repertoires in COVID-19. Sequencing was performed with immunoSEQ multiplex PCR; in TCRdb, only in-frame clones are kept and a portion is missing. Among 150,000 or so clones, about 79% were seen once, and the ten largest hold more than 3.5%. The sample taken for sequencing was peripheral blood. These receptors originate from a woman aged 80 or over with active or convalescent COVID-19.

The chain carries TRBV6-2 or TRBV6-3 and TRBJ1-5, with D maybe TRBD1 (6 bases). The CDR3 runs 21 residues. Germline V gene lookup returns CDR1 MNHEY and CDR2 SVGEGT. V lost 3 bases to trimming and J lost 0 bases, with 27 bases between them. The CDR3 reads CASSYATRSGGAQYSNQPQHF. CDR3 nucleotide sequence: TGTGCCAGCAGTTATGCTACCCGATCGGGGGGGGCTCAGTATAGCAATCAGCCCCAGCATTTT.

This chain uses TRBV5-1 with TRBJ1-1; TRBD1 might be the D (6 bases). The CDR3 runs 15 residues. V dropped 3 bases and J dropped 6 bases, with 18 bases sitting between them. Germline assignment: CDR1 SGHRS and CDR2 YFSETQ. CDR3 amino acids: CASSSVGAQRSEAFF. As DNA, the CDR3 is TGCGCCAGCAGCTCGGTGGGGGCCCAGAGATCTGAAGCTTTCTTT.

This chain uses TRBV4-1 with TRBJ2-1; no reliable D call. With 2 bases removed from V and 0 bases from J, the gap between germline ends came to 11 bases. The CDR3 is made up of 16 amino acids. The germline V gene has CDR1 MGHRA and CDR2 YSYEKL. CDR3 DNA: TGCGCCAGCAGCCAATCGTACCTGAGCTCCTACAATGAGCAGTTCTTC. Its translation: CASSQSYLSSYNEQFF.

The rearrangement uses TRBV28 and TRBJ1-4; 9 bases map to TRBD1. This CDR3 has 16 residues. CDR1 and CDR2 (germline): MDHEN, SYDVKM. The V gene end was trimmed by 1 base and the J gene end by 6 bases; junction bases not matched to a gene: 6. DNA of the CDR3: TGTGCCAGCAGTTTATATTCGGGACAGGGATATGAAAAACTGTTTTTT. This sequence encodes CASSLYSGQGYEKLFF. Looking up the rest from reference TRBV28 and TRBJ1-4 gives the full variable domain: DVKVTQSSRYLVKRTGEKVFLECVQDMDHENMFWYRQDPGLGLRLIYFSYDVKMKEKGDIPEGYSVSREKKERFSLILESASTNQTSMYLCASSLYSGQGYEKLFFGSGTQLSVL.

The chain employs TRBV3-1 (or the pseudogene TRBV3-2) and TRBJ2-2, with a tentative D call TRBD2 (6 bases). Germline V gives CDR1 LGHDT, CDR2 YNNKEL (reference sequence). Trimming took off 3 bases at V and 4 bases at J, with 12 bases between the two ends. The CDR3 runs 15 residues. The CDR3 loop is CASSHLTRGTGELFF. The CDR3, as DNA: TGTGCCAGCAGCCATTTGACGCGGGGCACCGGGGAGCTGTTTTTT.

This clone turned up a few times. This chain uses TRBV4-2 with TRBJ2-7; D is possibly TRBD1 (8 bases). Per germline, CDR1 LGHNA and CDR2 YNFKEQ. CDR3 length: 14 amino acids. Trimming took 5 bases from V and 7 from J, leaving 18 bases between them. The DNA of the CDR3 is TGTGCCAGCAGCGTTACAGGGGGGGGGAGTGAGCAGTACTTC. Translated, it gives CASSVTGGGSEQYF.

This chain uses TRBV10-2 with TRBJ2-1; 14 positions match TRBD2. Germline V gives CDR1 WSHSY, CDR2 SAAADI. The CDR3 consists of 16 residues. Trimming cost V 8 bases and J 4 bases; bases outside gene matches: 7. This CDR3 is CASHGTSGGRYNEQFF. Here the CDR3 DNA reads TGCGCCAGCCACGGGACTAGCGGGGGACGTTACAATGAGCAGTTCTTC.

This chain links TRBV6-5 with TRBJ1-4, with a possible D match to TRBD1 (5 bases). Trimming removed 6 bases at V and 8 bases at J, with 16 bases between. The germline gives CDR1 MNHEY, CDR2 SVGAGI. The CDR3 length is 14 residues. The CDR3 region has the DNA TGTGCCAGCAGCCCACAGGATATCACGGAAAAACTGTTTTTT. Protein sequence: CASSPQDITEKLFF.

This chain links TRBV4-1 with TRBJ2-7, with D possibly being TRBD2 (7 bases). Germline-derived CDR1 and CDR2 are MGHRA and YSYEKL. Deletions cut 4 bases from V and 2 bases from J, with 33 bases between. This CDR3 spans 21 amino acids. The CDR3 here is CASSPRSGAALGSGATYEQYF. CDR3 in DNA: TGCGCCAGCAGCCCACGATCAGGGGCGGCTTTAGGGAGCGGGGCTACCTACGAGCAGTACTTC.

The chain has TRBV7-8 and TRBJ2-1; 11 bases align to TRBD2. This CDR3 spans 16 amino acids. CDR1 is SGHVS, CDR2 FQNEAQ, per germline. The J segment lost 4 bases and the V segment lost 5 bases, leaving 7 bases of the junction unmatched. The CDR3 region has the DNA TGTGCCAGCAGCCCGTTAGCGGGGGGGCTTTACAATGAGCAGTTCTTC. Translating it yields CASSPLAGGLYNEQFF.